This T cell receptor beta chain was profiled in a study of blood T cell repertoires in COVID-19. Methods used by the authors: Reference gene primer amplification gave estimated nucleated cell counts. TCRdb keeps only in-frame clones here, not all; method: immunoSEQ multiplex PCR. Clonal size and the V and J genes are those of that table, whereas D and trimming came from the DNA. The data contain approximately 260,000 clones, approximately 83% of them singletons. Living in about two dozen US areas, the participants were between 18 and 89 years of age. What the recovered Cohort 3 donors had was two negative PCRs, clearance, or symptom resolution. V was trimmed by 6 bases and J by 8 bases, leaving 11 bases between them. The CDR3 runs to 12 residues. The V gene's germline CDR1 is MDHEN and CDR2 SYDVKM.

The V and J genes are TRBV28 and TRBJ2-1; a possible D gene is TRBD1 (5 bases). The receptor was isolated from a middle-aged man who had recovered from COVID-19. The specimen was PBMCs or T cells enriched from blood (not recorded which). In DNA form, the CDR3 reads TGTGCCAGCAGAGGGGAATGGGATGAGCAGTTCTTC. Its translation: CASRGEWDEQFF.